Here is one T cell receptor beta chain with its context. Its target is not known. Different DNA sequences within this sample yield the same CDR3. This record comes from a study of shared clonotypes between healthy human individuals. Sorted-subset replicate PCRs used 200 to 250 ng DNA, some 31,000 T cell genomes. Some clones are missing from TCRdb's copy, which holds only in-frame ones; the method was immunoSEQ multiplex PCR. The data hold some 1,900,000 clones, with less than 95% observed a single time. Selected positively for CCR7 and CD45RO-negative, naive CD8 cells excluded terminally differentiated effector memory CD45RA+ cells. The donor cohort consisted entirely of Caucasian adults residing in Nashville, Tennessee. Trimming removed 5 bases at V and 1 base at J, with 9 bases between. Germline CDR1 reads LNHDA; CDR2 reads SQIVND (reference sequence). The CDR3 has 13 amino acids. Study-level findings and limits: All-four-donor shared clonotypes had higher generation probabilities than non-shared clonotypes did.

The chain employs TRBV19 and TRBJ2-7; no clear D gene. This TCR was recovered from a man between 18 and 35 years old in good health. Sequenced sample: naive CD8+ T cells sorted from blood. This CDR3 is CASSGRESYEQYF. In DNA form, the CDR3 reads TGTGCCAGTAGTGGTAGAGAGTCCTACGAGCAGTACTTC.